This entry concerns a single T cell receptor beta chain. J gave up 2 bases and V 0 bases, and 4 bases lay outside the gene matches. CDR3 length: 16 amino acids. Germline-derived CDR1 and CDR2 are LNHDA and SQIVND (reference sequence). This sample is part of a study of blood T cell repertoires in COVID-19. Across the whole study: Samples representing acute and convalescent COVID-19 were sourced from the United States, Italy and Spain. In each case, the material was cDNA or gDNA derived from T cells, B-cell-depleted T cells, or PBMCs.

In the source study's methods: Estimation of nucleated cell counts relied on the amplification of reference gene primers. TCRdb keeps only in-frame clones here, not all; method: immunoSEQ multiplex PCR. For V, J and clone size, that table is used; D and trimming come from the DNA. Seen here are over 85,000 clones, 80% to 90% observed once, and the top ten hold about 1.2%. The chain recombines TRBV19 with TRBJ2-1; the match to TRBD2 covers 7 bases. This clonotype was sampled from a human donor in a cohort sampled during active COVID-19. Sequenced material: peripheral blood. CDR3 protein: CASSIDRAGTYNEQFF. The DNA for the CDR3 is TGTGCCAGTAGTATAGATCGAGCGGGGACCTACAATGAGCAGTTCTTC.